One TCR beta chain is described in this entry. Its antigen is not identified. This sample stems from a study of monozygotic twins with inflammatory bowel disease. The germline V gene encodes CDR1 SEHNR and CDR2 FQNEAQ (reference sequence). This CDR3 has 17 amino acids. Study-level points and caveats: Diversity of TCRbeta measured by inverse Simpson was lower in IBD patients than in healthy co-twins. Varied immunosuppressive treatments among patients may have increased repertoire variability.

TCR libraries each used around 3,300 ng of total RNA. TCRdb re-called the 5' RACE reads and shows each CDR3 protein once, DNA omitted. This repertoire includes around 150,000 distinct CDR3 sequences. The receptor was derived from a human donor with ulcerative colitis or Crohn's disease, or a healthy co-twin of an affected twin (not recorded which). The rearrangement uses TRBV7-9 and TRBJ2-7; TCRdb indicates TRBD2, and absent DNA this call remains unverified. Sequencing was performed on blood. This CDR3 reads CASSPRATSGRWYEQYF.